A single sample is the source of the 29 T cell receptor beta chains below, sequenced in a study of blood T cell repertoires in COVID-19. Only in-frame clones appear in the TCRdb table, and some are missing; sequencing was by immunoSEQ multiplex PCR. Altogether fewer than 250,000 clones are present, 83% being singletons, with the ten largest covering roughly 7.4%. The sample comprised peripheral blood. Receptors originate from a woman aged 45-65 years with acute or convalescent COVID-19.

The CDR3 here is CASSPPGSKPLHF. The CDR3 bases are TGTGCCAGCAGCCCCCCGGGAAGTAAACCCCTCCACTTT. This rearrangement joins TRBV7-2 to TRBJ1-6; no definite D call. The germline CDR1 and CDR2 sequences are SGHTA and FQGNSA. The length of the CDR3 is 13 residues. V gave up 5 bases and J gave up 12 bases, with 14 bases separating them.

J is TRBJ2-7 and V is TRBV4-1; tentative D call: TRBD1 (6 bases). Germline CDR1 reads MGHRA; CDR2 reads YSYEKL. The length of the CDR3 is 15 residues. The V gene lost 1 base and the J gene lost 5 bases, with 15 bases spanning the gap. The CDR3 sequence is CASSQGLGQGNEQYF. CDR3 sequence (DNA): TGCGCCAGCAGCCAAGGGTTGGGCCAGGGGAACGAGCAGTACTTC.

The V and J genes are TRBV11-2 and TRBJ2-3, with D maybe TRBD2 (6 bases). The CDR3 is made up of 16 amino acids. The V and J ends lost 4 bases and 4 bases respectively, with 18 bases between them. CDR1 and CDR2 (germline): SGHAT, FQNNGV. CDR3 loop: CASSSPRERWADTQYF. The CDR3, as DNA: TGTGCCAGCAGCTCCCCCCGGGAGCGTTGGGCAGATACGCAGTATTTT.

The rearrangement joins TRBV7-2 to TRBJ1-1; possibly TRBD1 for D (5 bases). The V gene's germline CDR1 is SGHTA and CDR2 FQGNSA. Trimming left V 3 bases short and J 5 bases short, with 10 bases between. The CDR3 runs to 13 residues. The CDR3 bases are TGTGCCAGCAGCTTTCAGGGTAGGACTGAAGCTTTCTTT. It encodes CASSFQGRTEAFF.

V and J are TRBV27 and TRBJ2-4; 10 bases match TRBD1. CDR3 length: 15 amino acids. V gave up 5 bases and J gave up 14 bases; unmatched junction bases: 15. The germline V gene encodes CDR1 MNHEY and CDR2 SMNVEV (reference sequence). In DNA, the CDR3 is TGTGCCAGCAGTCCGGGACAGGGGACTATATTAAGCAAGTACTTC. It specifies CASSPGQGTILSKYF.

The chain uses TRBV7-8 and TRBJ1-1; 9 bases are shared with TRBD1. J gave up 1 base and V 5 bases, and 5 bases lay outside the gene matches. This CDR3 region has 15 residues. Germline lookup yields CDR1 SGHVS and CDR2 FQNEAQ. CDR3: CASSPTGGENTEAFF. The CDR3 region has the DNA TGTGCCAGCAGCCCCACAGGGGGCGAGAACACTGAAGCTTTCTTT.

The J gene is TRBJ2-3, the V gene TRBV10-1; no clear D gene. Trimming stripped 4 bases from V and 4 bases from J, with 3 bases between. The CDR3 runs to 11 residues. Germline lookup yields CDR1 WNHNN and CDR2 SYGVQD (reference sequence). CDR3 residues: CASSVADTQYF. In DNA form, the CDR3 reads TGCGCCAGCAGTGTAGCAGATACGCAGTATTTT.

The chain couples TRBV28 to TRBJ2-7, with 9 bases identical to TRBD1. The J segment lost 1 base and the V segment lost 2 bases, leaving 9 bases of the junction unmatched. In germline, CDR1 is MDHEN, CDR2 SYDVKM. This CDR3 spans 17 amino acids. CDR3 amino acids: CASSLGGGTGLSYEQYF. In nucleotides, the CDR3 is TGTGCCAGCAGTTTAGGGGGGGGGACAGGGTTATCCTACGAGCAGTACTTC.

This clone has more than one count but fewer than ten. This chain joins TRBV12-3 or TRBV12-4 and TRBJ2-1, with no clear D. V was trimmed by 7 bases and J by 4 bases, leaving 5 bases between them. The CDR3 has 11 amino acids. The CDR3 sequence: CASKAYNEQFF. CDR3 bases: TGTGCCAGCAAAGCGTACAATGAGCAGTTCTTC.

This rearrangement joins TRBV12-1 to TRBJ1-2; TRBD1 was called by the table and not checked on the DNA. TRBV12-1 has pseudogene status. The CDR3 loop spans 18 amino acids. The CDR3 sequence is CASSFVAGVPSSLYGYTF. CDR3 in DNA: TGTGCCAGCAGCTTTGTCGCAGGGGTCCCCTCATCTCTCTATGGCTACACCTTC.

The chain links TRBV7-2 to TRBJ2-5, with 10 bases that match TRBD2. The germline V gene encodes CDR1 SGHTA and CDR2 FQGNSA. CDR3 length equals 15 residues. Trimming removed 7 bases from V and 4 bases from J; junction bases left unmatched: 9. The CDR3 sequence: CASNLGLARGETQYF. The DNA for the CDR3 is TGTGCCAGCAACCTGGGACTAGCGAGGGGAGAGACCCAGTACTTC.

This clone was seen a single time. The chain recombines TRBV5-4 with TRBJ1-1, with D perhaps matching TRBD1 (6 bases). This CDR3 region has 17 residues. Trimming removed 0 bases at V and 1 base at J, with 16 bases between. Germline lookup yields CDR1 SGHNT and CDR2 YYREEE (reference sequence). CDR3 protein: CASSLASGGPSNTEAFF. CDR3 in DNA: TGTGCCAGCAGCTTGGCGAGTGGGGGCCCTTCGAACACTGAAGCTTTCTTT.

This sequence joins TRBV2 and TRBJ1-5, with 10 bases matching TRBD1. V dropped 10 bases and J dropped 5; count of bases not matched to a gene: 5. CDR1 SNHLY and CDR2 FYNNEI come from the germline V gene. The CDR3 has 13 residues. DNA for the CDR3: TGTGCCACCGCGGGGACAGGGGATCAGCCCCAGCATTTT. This encodes CATAGTGDQPQHF. The whole variable domain, filled in from reference TRBV2 and TRBJ1-5, reads EPEVTQTPSHQVTQMGQEVILRCVPISNHLYFYWYRQILGQKVEFLVSFYNNEISEKSEIFDDQFSVERPDGSNFTLKIRSTKLEDSAMYFCATAGTGDQPQHFGDGTRLSIL.

This chain connects TRBV19 to TRBJ2-3; D remains unclear. The CDR3 extends over 14 amino acids. Germline loops: CDR1 LNHDA, CDR2 SQIVND (reference sequence). V lost 8 bases and J 0 bases, leaving 12 bases between the germline ends. The CDR3: CASSGLSSTDTQYF. CDR3 nucleotide sequence: TGTGCCAGTTCAGGTCTTTCTAGCACAGATACGCAGTATTTT.

The chain couples TRBV29-1 to TRBJ2-1, with D unresolved. The CDR3 sequence is 12 residues long. V lost 7 bases and J 6 bases, leaving 13 bases between the germline ends. Germline lookup yields CDR1 SQVTM and CDR2 ANQGSEA. The CDR3 region is CSGVEDFNEQFF. In DNA form, the CDR3 reads TGCAGCGGAGTAGAAGATTTCAATGAGCAGTTCTTC.

This clone was picked up a small number of times. The chain recombines TRBV6-5 with TRBJ1-1; TRBD1 might be the D (6 bases). V was clipped by 8 bases and J by 0 bases, with 13 bases between them. The CDR3 runs 14 residues. CDR1 is MNHEY, CDR2 SVGAGI, per germline. The CDR3 here is CASASQGMNTEAFF. DNA of the CDR3: TGTGCCAGCGCATCCCAGGGGATGAACACTGAAGCTTTCTTT.

This clone has just a few counts. This chain joins TRBV7-2 and TRBJ1-1, with D perhaps matching TRBD1 (5 bases). Germline lookup yields CDR1 SGHTA and CDR2 FQGNSA. Trimming took 0 bases from V and 5 from J, leaving 10 bases between them. CDR3 length equals 14 residues. The CDR3 nucleotides read TGTGCCAGCAGCTTAGCCCGGGGGGGGACTGAAGCTTTCTTT. Protein product: CASSLARGGTEAFF.

Comment on this clone: Because the CDR3 is missing its conserved closing phenylalanine or tryptophan, this is likely a read error. Because the CDR3's place on the DNA is in doubt, the DNA is left out and the CDR3 is given as listed by TCRdb. The chain combines TRBV11-3 with TRBJ2-4; no check of the table's D call, TRBD2, against the DNA was made. Looked up from germline, CDR1 is SGHNT and CDR2 is YENEEA. 9 amino acids form the CDR3, both terminal residues included. This CDR3 reads CASGPGRGG.

The chain has TRBV27 and TRBJ1-1; 7 bases agree with TRBD1. The V and J ends lost 0 bases and 0 bases, in that order; junction bases with no gene match: 1. The CDR3 is made up of 15 amino acids. Germline CDR1 is MNHEY and CDR2 is SMNVEV (reference sequence). The CDR3 region is CASSLSGTVNTEAFF. The DNA of the CDR3 is TGTGCCAGCAGTTTATCGGGGACAGTGAACACTGAAGCTTTCTTT.

CDR3 DNA: TGTGCCAGTAGTCTTGGGAGGTGGAGAGCGGGTTTCGAAGCTTTCTTT. It codes for CASSLGRWRAGFEAFF. This chain joins TRBV19 and TRBJ1-1; D not resolved. The CDR3 loop spans 16 amino acids. Trimming removed 5 bases at V and 8 bases at J, with 24 bases between. The germline V gene has CDR1 LNHDA and CDR2 SQIVND (reference sequence).

The chain has TRBV19 and TRBJ2-7; D gene unclear. This CDR3 region has 17 residues. The germline gives CDR1 LNHDA, CDR2 SQIVND (reference sequence). V was shortened by 3 bases and J by 0 bases, with 18 bases between the two germline ends. The CDR3 DNA sequence: TGTGCCAGTAGTATCCAGGCCCTGCCCCAGAGCTCCTACGAGCAGTACTTC. Encoded protein: CASSIQALPQSSYEQYF.

This clone was counted only a few times. This rearrangement joins TRBV5-8 to TRBJ1-1; D unresolved. CDR1 SGHTS and CDR2 YDEGEE come from the germline V gene. V dropped 4 bases and J dropped 9 bases, with 13 bases sitting between them. The CDR3 covers 12 residues. The CDR3 region is CASSTQVRQAFF. The CDR3, as DNA: TGTGCCAGCAGCACTCAGGTCAGGCAAGCTTTCTTT.

The rearrangement joins TRBV4-1 to TRBJ2-7; possibly TRBD2 for D (7 bases). Germline lookup yields CDR1 MGHRA and CDR2 YSYEKL. The CDR3 runs to 14 residues. V was cut by 4 bases and J by 5 bases, with 15 bases left in between. The CDR3 protein is CASSLGGGANEQYF. DNA for the CDR3: TGCGCCAGCAGCCTTGGTGGGGGGGCCAACGAGCAGTACTTC.

The rearrangement joins TRBV4-2 to TRBJ2-3; no definite D call. The germline V gene encodes CDR1 LGHNA and CDR2 YNFKEQ. There are 15 residues in the CDR3. V lost 0 bases and J lost 4, with 11 bases in between. This CDR3 reads CASSQDRSMADTQYF. In DNA, the CDR3 is TGTGCCAGCAGCCAAGATCGGTCCATGGCAGATACGCAGTATTTT.

This clone was recorded a few times. V and J are TRBV5-1 and TRBJ2-5, with D possibly matching TRBD2 (5 bases). CDR1 is SGHRS, CDR2 YFSETQ, per germline. Trimming took off 3 bases at V and 5 bases at J, with 5 bases between the two ends. The CDR3 is made up of 11 amino acids. The CDR3 coding sequence is TGCGCCAGCAGCTCGGGGGAGACCCAGTACTTC. Its protein product is CASSSGETQYF.

The genes are TRBV4-1 and TRBJ1-5, with 10 nucleotides matching TRBD1. V lost 3 bases, J lost 6 bases, and 2 bases stayed unmatched. Germline V gene data show CDR1 as MGHRA and CDR2 as YSYEKL. The CDR3 totals 14 residues. CDR3: CASSQTGGGQPQHF. The DNA of the CDR3 is TGCGCCAGCAGCCAGACAGGGGGCGGTCAGCCCCAGCATTTT.

The V call is TRBV5-1, the J call TRBJ1-3; D possibly corresponds to TRBD1 (5 bases). The V gene's germline CDR1 is SGHRS and CDR2 YFSETQ. CDR3 length: 14 amino acids. The ends were cut back, 9 bases at V and 0 bases at J, with 13 bases in the middle. This chain's CDR3 is CATSTGVSGNTIYF. CDR3 nucleotides: TGCGCCACCTCAACGGGGGTCTCTGGAAACACCATATATTTT.

The CDR3 DNA reads as TGTGCCAGCAGTTACCCCAGGACTCAGAGGGATCAGCCCCAGCATTTT. This encodes CASSYPRTQRDQPQHF. This chain connects TRBV28 to TRBJ1-5; D not resolved. The V end was cut by 4 bases, the J end by 5 bases, with 18 bases between. CDR3 size: 16 residues. Germline CDR1 is MDHEN and CDR2 is SYDVKM.

The chain joins TRBV24-1 to TRBJ2-1; TRBD1 might be the D (6 bases). Looked up from germline, CDR1 is KGHDR and CDR2 is SFDVKD. The CDR3 has 18 residues. The V end was cut by 4 bases, the J end by 0 bases, with 18 bases between. The DNA of the CDR3 is TGTGCCACCAGTGAACCGAACAGGGTGAGCGGCTCCTACAATGAGCAGTTCTTC. Amino acid sequence: CATSEPNRVSGSYNEQFF.